This T cell receptor (beta chain) was identified during a study of blood T cell repertoires in COVID-19 (dated by TCRdb to between 2020 and 2021). With respect to the entire study: Samples covering the acute and convalescent phases of COVID-19 were provided by collaborators in the United States, Italy and Spain. The material from the prospective study consisted of cDNA or gDNA derived from T cells, B-cell-depleted T cells, or PBMCs. The dataset comprised deeply sampled blood TCRbeta repertoires from subjects exposed to, actively infected with, or recovered from COVID-19. A freely available public database, intended as a resource for researchers studying the immune response to SARS-CoV-2, is where the repertoires were released. Samples were obtained from the ongoing ImmuneRACE study (first 160 participants) and from 1,254 subjects provided by 6 global collaborators. Sample metadata almost always included a de-identified subject ID, COVID-19 status, age in years and sex. Where available, HLA class I and class II types were taken from metadata supplied by the sample provider and were not determined by assay-based typing.

According to the germline V gene (reference sequence), CDR1 reads SEHNR and CDR2 reads FQNEAQ. The CDR3 has 14 amino acids, counting the end cysteine and phenylalanine. Only the CDR3 DNA is retained, 42 bases long and in frame from the first base. Between the V and J ends, shortened by 5 bases and 6 bases respectively, the junction contains 14 bases. Whole blood was collected in K2EDTA tubes by collaborating institutions according to the institutions' own protocols. For TCRbeta analysis, collaborator samples were shipped as frozen whole blood, as isolated PBMCs, or as DNA extracted from either sample type. The paper's findings and limits, for the study overall: How much clinical and demographic metadata was included differed by source and by participant, and the metadata was provided uncurated.

Notes on this clone: Its antigen is unknown. No per-base quality is available; no much larger clone lies one base away.

TCRbeta CDR3 regions were amplified from genomic DNA using the immunoSEQ Assay, a bias-controlled multiplex PCR. The authors' analysis ran thus. The number of nucleated cells in each sample was estimated by amplification of reference gene primers within the assay. Sequence reads were collapsed and filtered to measure the absolute abundance of every unique TCRbeta CDR3 rearrangement. For each sample, productive Simpson clonality was calculated as the square root of Simpson's diversity index across productive rearrangements. The clones in this table, taken by TCRdb from immuneACCESS, are in-frame only. Not every clone is retained; where verified, under half of the shortfall comes from an unresolved V gene, and the cause of the rest is unknown. V and J calls plus clone size are reproduced from that table; the DNA served to infer D and trimming. Counted in this sample were 90,000 to 120,000 clones; 65% to 80% of them appeared once. The ten largest clones take up around 4.5% of the sample.

The receptor was isolated from an older man with acute or convalescent COVID-19. The rearranged segments are TRBV7-9 and TRBJ2-1; TRBD2 is perhaps the D gene, given 5 matching bases. The source material was peripheral blood. The CDR3: CASSLRGAGNEQFF. At the DNA level, the sequence is TGTGCCAGCAGCCTTCGGGGAGCTGGCAATGAGCAGTTCTTC.